Below are 17 T cell receptor beta chains sequenced from a single sample in a study of blood T cell repertoires in COVID-19. Sequenced by immunoSEQ multiplex PCR; TCRdb stores in-frame clones only, minus some. Here the sample spans hundreds of thousands of clones, more than 80% being singletons. The source material was PBMCs or T cells enriched from blood (not recorded which). The receptors derive from a man aged 25 to 40 who had recovered from COVID-19.

The chain has TRBV28 and TRBJ2-1, with D possibly matching TRBD2 (6 bases). V was pared by 10 bases and J by 1 base, with 14 bases between. The CDR3 loop spans 14 amino acids. Germline V lookup: CDR1 MDHEN, CDR2 SYDVKM. CDR3: CATGSRVSYNEQFF. CDR3 in DNA: TGTGCCACCGGGAGTAGAGTTTCCTACAATGAGCAGTTCTTC. The variable domain in full, completed from reference TRBV28 and TRBJ2-1, reads DVKVTQSSRYLVKRTGEKVFLECVQDMDHENMFWYRQDPGLGLRLIYFSYDVKMKEKGDIPEGYSVSREKKERFSLILESASTNQTSMYLCATGSRVSYNEQFFGPGTRLTVL.

The chain couples TRBV4-1 to TRBJ1-4; tentatively, D is TRBD1 (6 bases). V gave up 4 bases and J gave up 6 bases, with 18 bases separating them. The CDR3 spans 16 residues. Germline V lookup: CDR1 MGHRA, CDR2 YSYEKL. This chain's CDR3 is CASSLIVRDIDEKLFF. As DNA, the CDR3 is TGCGCCAGCAGCCTCATCGTTCGGGACATAGATGAAAAACTGTTTTTT.

The chain is built from TRBV4-2 and TRBJ2-5; TRBD2 agrees at 12 bases. The V and J ends lost 1 base and 4 bases, in that order; junction bases with no gene match: 1. Germline assignment: CDR1 LGHNA and CDR2 YNFKEQ. The CDR3 totals 15 residues. The DNA of the CDR3 is TGTGCCAGCAGCCAAGGGGGACTAGCGGGAGAGACCCAGTACTTC. Translating gives CASSQGGLAGETQYF.

This rearrangement joins TRBV28 to TRBJ2-7; D possibly corresponds to TRBD2 (6 bases). The CDR3 runs to 14 residues. CDR1 and CDR2 (germline): MDHEN, SYDVKM. V was cut by 8 bases and J by 1 base, with 15 bases left in between. The CDR3 DNA reads TGTGCCAGCGGCCCCGGGGGTCGGTCCTACGAGCAGTACTTC. The encoded protein is CASGPGGRSYEQYF.

The chain couples TRBV7-9 to TRBJ1-6, with 8 bases matching TRBD1. V was clipped by 7 bases and J by 7 bases; unmatched bases: 9. The CDR3 is 15 residues long. From germline, CDR1 is SEHNR and CDR2 FQNEAQ (reference sequence). DNA for the CDR3: TGTGCCAGCACCAATACAGGGGGTGGCAATTCACCCCTCCACTTT. It translates to CASTNTGGGNSPLHF.

The CDR3 sequence is CASSADGLAAYNEQFF. For the CDR3, the DNA is TGTGCCAGCAGCGCCGACGGACTAGCGGCCTACAATGAGCAGTTCTTC. The V call is TRBV9, the J call TRBJ2-1; 10 bases map to TRBD2. Germline assignment: CDR1 SGDLS and CDR2 YYNGEE. The CDR3 length is 16 residues. V was pared by 3 bases and J by 2 bases, with 5 bases of the junction left unmatched.

As for this clone: At one boundary the junction diverges from the germline segment, which might be a read error. The chain combines TRBV7-3 with TRBJ2-1, with TRBD2 identical over 7 bases. CDR1 and CDR2 (germline): SGHTA, FQGTGA. The CDR3 contains 17 residues. CDR3 sequence: CASSVTGQPAGYNEQFF. The CDR3 DNA reads as TGTGCCAGCAGCGTAACCGGTCAACCAGCGGGATACAATGAGCAGTTCTTC.

The rearrangement links TRBV2 to TRBJ2-3; the D gene is possibly TRBD2 (5 bases). The CDR3 is made up of 14 amino acids. V gave up 3 bases and J gave up 5 bases, with 12 bases separating them. CDR1 is SNHLY and CDR2 is FYNNEI in the germline V gene. In nucleotides, the CDR3 is TGTGCCAGCAGTGAGAGAGGGAGTTTAGATACGCAGTATTTT. It specifies CASSERGSLDTQYF.

This chain connects TRBV29-1 to TRBJ1-1; 8 bases agree with TRBD1. CDR1 and CDR2 (germline): SQVTM, ANQGSEA. After removal of 4 bases from V and 2 bases from J, the junction contained 9 bases not matched to a gene. The length of the CDR3 is 15 residues. CDR3 loop: CSVVGQGGINTEAFF. For the CDR3, the DNA is TGCAGCGTTGTCGGACAGGGAGGGATAAACACTGAAGCTTTCTTT.

The J gene is TRBJ2-7, the V gene TRBV5-6; TRBD2 is a possible D gene (5 bases). The germline gives CDR1 SGHDT, CDR2 YYEEEE. Between the trimmed V and J ends, which lost 4 bases and 2 bases, there was a span of 13 bases. This CDR3 region has 14 residues. The DNA of the CDR3 is TGTGCCAGCAGCCCACTAGGTCCGCCCTACGAGCAGTACTTC. Protein: CASSPLGPPYEQYF.

J is TRBJ2-7 and V is TRBV27; TRBD2 agrees at 7 bases. The V and J ends lost 5 bases and 2 bases, in that order; junction bases with no gene match: 9. Germline V lookup: CDR1 MNHEY, CDR2 SMNVEV (reference sequence). The CDR3 sequence is 15 residues long. The chain's CDR3 is CASSLWGGVPYEQYF. CDR3 coding DNA: TGTGCCAGCAGTCTGTGGGGGGGTGTGCCCTACGAGCAGTACTTC.

This rearrangement joins TRBV6-5 to TRBJ2-2, with 9 positions matching TRBD2. The CDR3 contains 16 residues. Germline lookup yields CDR1 MNHEY and CDR2 SVGAGI. After removal of 4 bases from V and 3 bases from J, the junction contained 6 bases not matched to a gene. For the CDR3, the DNA is TGTGCCAGCAGTTGGGCTAGCGGGATGGACACCGGGGAGCTGTTTTTT. Translated: CASSWASGMDTGELFF.

J is TRBJ2-3 and V is TRBV20-1; D gene ambiguous. Germline values: CDR1 DFQATT, CDR2 SNEGSKA (reference sequence). V dropped 3 bases and J dropped 2 bases, with 12 bases sitting between them. This CDR3 is built from 14 residues. The CDR3 loop reads CSASFRPPTDTQYF. DNA for the CDR3: TGCAGTGCTAGTTTCAGGCCACCCACAGATACGCAGTATTTT.

The J gene is TRBJ1-2, the V gene TRBV5-4; TRBD1 aligns across 11 bases. Germline lookup yields CDR1 SGHNT and CDR2 YYREEE (reference sequence). The CDR3 length is 16 residues. Trimming at V came to 0 bases and at J to 3 bases, leaving 4 bases not matched to a gene. In DNA form, the CDR3 reads TGTGCCAGCAGCTTGGGGACAGGGGGCGAGTACTATGGCTACACCTTC. Its protein is CASSLGTGGEYYGYTF.

J is TRBJ2-7 and V is TRBV28, with 8 bases that match TRBD1. Losses at the gene ends were 5 bases for V and 5 bases for J; bases not matched to a gene: 5. The CDR3 runs 13 residues. The germline gives CDR1 MDHEN, CDR2 SYDVKM. The CDR3: CASSNLDRDEQYF. In DNA, the CDR3 is TGTGCCAGCAGTAATCTGGACAGGGACGAGCAGTACTTC.

This chain links TRBV4-2 with TRBJ1-5; TRBD1 might be the D (5 bases). Per germline, CDR1 LGHNA and CDR2 YNFKEQ. V was cut by 0 bases and J by 6 bases, with 9 bases left in between. The CDR3 length is 14 residues. The CDR3: CASSQDPGGQPQHF. The DNA for the CDR3 is TGTGCCAGCAGCCAAGATCCGGGGGGTCAGCCCCAGCATTTT.

This chain joins TRBV5-4 and TRBJ2-1; TRBD1 matches at 11 bases. Germline V gene data show CDR1 as SGHNT and CDR2 as YYREEE (reference sequence). The CDR3 is 15 amino acids. The ends lost 1 base at V and 10 bases at J; junction bases unmatched: 7. CDR3 bases: TGTGCCAGCAGCTTGCGGGACAGGGGGGAAGAGGAGCAGTTCTTC. It specifies CASSLRDRGEEEQFF.